The clone carrying this T cell receptor (beta chain) has only a few counts. The antigen is not known. The source of the sample is a study of T-cell reconstitution after alpha-beta-depleted transplantation in children. Study results and limitations: Several hundred rapidly expanded clones from non-depleted graft cells reportedly supplied alpha-beta T cells about two months post-transplant. A year post-transplant, T-cell counts and diversity derived mostly from newly produced T cells.

Unique molecular identifiers were incorporated into the prepared TCRbeta library. MiXCR was run by TCRdb on the PCR reads, yielding one entry per CDR3 protein. The sample records about 110,000 distinct CDR3 sequences, 5% to 7% being singletons. The sequence was obtained from a male patient under 10 years old who had a stem cell transplant for acute lymphoblastic leukemia, so the T cells may come from the graft donor. Sequencing used PBMCs, mostly from graft donor cells, obtained 360 days after TCRalphabeta/CD19-depleted stem cell transplant.

DNA of the CDR3: TGTGCCAGCAGCTTGGGACACCTTCCCTACAATGAGCAGTTCTTC. Its protein is CASSLGHLPYNEQFF. The chain links TRBV5-6 to TRBJ2-1; D is ambiguous. Germline-derived CDR1 and CDR2 are SGHDT and YYEEEE. CDR3 length: 15 residues. V was clipped by 0 bases and J by 2 bases, with 9 bases between them.